Described below is a single TCR beta chain sequence and its context. Its antigen is as yet unknown. The data derive from a study of OX40 agonist ivuxolimab in advanced cancers. Study overall: Three patients showed partial responses: one hepatocellular carcinoma and two cutaneous melanoma cases. Study observations and caveats: In CD8+ T cells, expanded clones were on average more numerous than in CD4+. CD4+ and CD8+ blood T cells expanded clonally by week 6 at 0.1 to 3.0 mg/kg.

The CDR3 extends over 14 amino acids. V lost 3 bases, J lost 4 bases, and 9 bases lay in between. Germline CDR1 reads KGHSH; CDR2 reads LQKENI. TCRdb's copy holds only in-frame clones and misses some; the assay was immunoSEQ multiplex PCR. The sample holds around 92,000 clones, roughly 95% seen once. This receptor was obtained from an adult with an advanced solid tumor such as melanoma, head and neck, liver or kidney cancer. Sequencing was performed on CD4+ or CD8+ T cells sorted from blood, taken in a trial of the OX40 agonist ivuxolimab. This sequence joins TRBV18 and TRBJ2-2; D unresolved. CDR3 amino acids: CASSPSGVTGELFF. In DNA form, the CDR3 reads TGTGCCAGCTCACCTTCTGGGGTCACCGGGGAGCTGTTTTTT.